These 24 T cell receptor delta chains were sequenced from one sample in a study of gamma-delta chains in newborns, infants, children. TCRdb re-identified clones in the reads via CATT. This table holds thousands of delta-chain clones, under 0.7% found once. The sequenced sample consisted of blood. The receptors were sampled from a child who was a newborn, infant or young child, either healthy, febrile or measles-vaccinated (not recorded which).

This clone appeared a few times. With a much larger clone just one base away, this may be a read error. The chain recombines TRDV2 with TRDJ2; D unclear. Germline CDR1 is GEAIGNYY and CDR2 is EKD. The CDR3 totals 14 residues. V gave up 0 bases and J gave up 1 base, with 5 bases separating them. The DNA for the CDR3 is TGTGCCTGTGACACCGAGATTTTGACAGCACAACTCTTCTTT. Residues: CACDTEILTAQLFF.

There are a few counts of this clone. TCRdb attributes to this sequence the protein of a much larger clone, which differs from the DNA translation at residue 9; a read error is likely, and the protein displayed is translated from the DNA. The rearrangement uses TRDV2 and TRDJ3; 8 nucleotides agree with TRDD3. V gave up 0 bases and J gave up 1 base; unmatched junction bases: 10. CDR3 length: 20 amino acids. Germline CDR1 GEAIGNYY, CDR2 EKD. The CDR3 loop is CACDTAGILPSSWDTRQMFF. The CDR3 coding sequence is TGTGCCTGTGACACCGCGGGGATACTCCCTTCTTCCTGGGACACCCGACAGATGTTTTTC.

This clone was detected only a few times. Given a much more abundant clone one base away, this may be a read error. This sample also contains other DNA sequences that code for the same CDR3. J is TRDJ3 and V is TRDV2, with D perhaps matching TRDD2 or TRDD3 (5 bases each). In germline, CDR1 is GEAIGNYY, CDR2 EKD. CDR3 length: 21 residues. The CDR3 DNA sequence: TGCGCCTGTGACGTTTCCTTACGGGGGTTACTCCGAACCCCGGACACCCGACAGATGTTTTTC. Its protein product is CACDVSLRGLLRTPDTRQMFF.

This clone showed up just a few times. The germline gene is not matched at one end of the junction; a read error may be the cause. The rearrangement uses TRDV2 and TRDJ3; 12 bases match TRDD3. CDR1 GEAIGNYY and CDR2 EKD come from the germline V gene. This CDR3 is 21 amino acids long. The CDR3 sequence is CACDSPYWGIPDSWDIRQMFF. Here the CDR3 DNA reads TGTGCCTGTGACTCCCCGTACTGGGGGATACCAGACTCCTGGGACATCCGACAGATGTTTTTC.

This clone was seen more than once but under ten times. A far bigger clonotype differs at one base, so this is likely a read error. The same CDR3 also results from other DNA sequences found in this sample. This chain joins TRDV2 and TRDJ3; TRDD3 matches 11 bases. This CDR3 is built from 19 residues. Germline V gene data show CDR1 as GEAIGNYY and CDR2 as EKD. CDR3 amino acids: CACDTGGYGSSWDTRQMFF. CDR3 DNA sequence: TGTGCCTGTGACACTGGGGGATACGGTAGCTCCTGGGACACCCGACAGATGTTCTTC.

This clone was seen a few times. A much larger clonotype is one base distant, so this may be a read error. Other DNA variants within this sample encode the same CDR3. The chain employs TRDV2 and TRDJ3, with 12 bases aligning to TRDD3. Germline V gene lookup returns CDR1 GEAIGNYY and CDR2 EKD. The CDR3 has 22 amino acids. CDR3 coding DNA: TGCGCCTGTGACACCGTCTGGGGGATACGCAGAACGGCTGGTTGGGACACCCGACAGATGTTTTTT. Its translation: CACDTVWGIRRTAGWDTRQMFF.

This clone ranks as medium-sized. This sequence is one base from a far larger clone and is likely a read error. This specimen includes other DNA sequences encoding the same CDR3. The chain has TRDV2 and TRDJ3, with TRDD3 as a possible D gene (6 bases). The germline CDR1 and CDR2 sequences are GEAIGNYY and EKD. Trimming left V 3 bases short and J 0 bases short, with 8 bases between. The CDR3 has 16 amino acids. CDR3 sequence (DNA): TGTGCCTGTGACCGGGGGAGCTCCTGGGACACCCGACAGATGTTTTTC. Translating gives CACDRGSSWDTRQMFF.

In its sample, this clone was seen a few times. TCRdb has a much larger clone's protein, which differs at residue 10 from the translation of this DNA, likely because of a read error; what is shown is the protein translated from the DNA. V usage is TRDV2 and J usage is TRDJ3, with 10 bases matching TRDD3. With 0 bases clipped from V and 2 bases from J, the junction kept 3 bases outside the gene matches. The CDR3 length is 18 residues. CDR1 is GEAIGNYY, CDR2 EKD, per germline. Here the CDR3 reads CACDTGGYDPWDTRQMFF. In DNA form, the CDR3 reads TGTGCCTGTGACACCGGGGGATACGACCCCTGGGACACCCGACAGATGTTTTTC.

This clone was counted only a few times. Translating this DNA gives a protein that differs at residue 3 from the TCRdb one, which belongs to a much larger clone; a read error is likely, and the protein shown is this translation. The rearrangement links TRDV2 to TRDJ3; D is unclear. CDR1 is GEAIGNYY, CDR2 EKD, per germline. V lost 8 bases and J 2 bases, leaving 12 bases between the germline ends. This CDR3 region has 15 residues. The chain's CDR3 is CAYTRGPWDTRQMFF. The CDR3 DNA reads as TGTGCCTATACCCGCGGGCCCTGGGACACCCGACAGATGTTTTTC.

This clone was observed a handful of times. TCRdb attributes to this sequence the protein of a much larger clone, which differs from the DNA translation at residue 5; a read error is likely, and the protein displayed is translated from the DNA. The chain combines TRDV2 with TRDJ3; D perhaps matches TRDD3 (6 bases). The CDR3 extends over 16 amino acids. Germline CDR1 GEAIGNYY, CDR2 EKD. V lost 3 bases to trimming and J lost 1 base, with 9 bases between them. This CDR3 is CACDGGGSWDTRQMFF. Written as DNA, the CDR3 is TGTGCCTGTGACGGGGGGGGATCCTGGGACACCCGACAGATGTTTTTC.

On this clone itself: TCRdb pairs this DNA with a much larger clone's protein that differs at residue 9, likely a read error; the protein shown was translated from the DNA. The J gene is TRDJ3, the V gene TRDV2, with D possibly matching TRDD3 (6 bases). This CDR3 spans 18 amino acids. In germline, CDR1 is GEAIGNYY, CDR2 EKD. Trimming removed 0 bases at V and 0 bases at J, with 11 bases between. CDR3 coding DNA: TGTGCCTGTGACACCGTGGGGGCCCCCTCCTGGGACACCCGACAGATGTTTTTC. Protein product: CACDTVGAPSWDTRQMFF.

This clone is medium-sized by share. Other nucleotide sequences from this sample produce the same CDR3. The rearrangement joins TRDV1 to TRDJ1; 8 bases map to TRDD3. V lost 0 bases and J lost 4; bases outside the gene matches: 16. In germline, CDR1 is TSWWSYY, CDR2 QGS. The CDR3 runs to 19 residues. The CDR3 protein is CALGELDFVLGASIDKLIF. The CDR3 nucleotides are TGTGCTCTTGGGGAACTCGATTTCGTACTGGGGGCTAGCATCGATAAACTCATCTTT.

This clone was counted a few times. A single base is all that separates this from a far larger clone, so a read error is likely. In the same sample, other DNA sequences code for this CDR3. The rearrangement uses TRDV2 and TRDJ3; a weak D match, TRDD3 (6 bases). The CDR3 spans 17 residues. Trimming left V 3 bases short and J 0 bases short, with 11 bases between. Germline values: CDR1 GEAIGNYY, CDR2 EKD. The CDR3 DNA sequence: TGTGCCTGTGACGTACTGGGAGACTCCTGGGACACCCGACAGATGTTTTTC. Encoded protein: CACDVLGDSWDTRQMFF.

This clone is judged medium-sized (0.01 to 0.1%). Different DNA sequences within this sample yield the same CDR3. V usage is TRDV2 and J usage is TRDJ3; perhaps TRDD3 as D (6 bases). Trimming stripped 3 bases from V and 0 bases from J, with 20 bases between. Germline V lookup: CDR1 GEAIGNYY, CDR2 EKD. The CDR3 has 20 amino acids. The CDR3 DNA reads TGTGCCTGTGACTTCTTACTGGGAGATACGAGCTCCTGGGACACCCGACAGATGTTTTTC. This gives the protein CACDFLLGDTSSWDTRQMFF.

This clone is medium-sized within its sample. The chain joins TRDV2 to TRDJ1; TRDD3 agrees at 7 bases. The ends lost 0 bases at V and 4 bases at J; junction bases unmatched: 10. This CDR3 is built from 16 residues. Germline assignment: CDR1 GEAIGNYY and CDR2 EKD. CDR3 loop: CACDTAYLGADDKLIF. The CDR3 nucleotides read TGTGCCTGTGACACCGCGTATCTGGGGGCCGACGATAAACTCATCTTT.

This clone was detected only a few times. The mismatch at residue 15 between this DNA's translation and the TCRdb protein of a much larger clone likely reflects a read error; the protein shown is translated from the DNA. The V and J genes are TRDV3 and TRDJ1; TRDD3 agrees at 9 bases. The CDR3 spans 17 residues. The V gene's germline CDR1 is TVYSNPD and CDR2 GDNSRS (reference sequence). The CDR3 region is CAFGTGDTLFFTDKPIF. CDR3 bases: TGTGCCTTTGGCACAGGGGATACGCTGTTTTTCACCGATAAACCCATCTTT.

On this clone itself: A far bigger clonotype differs at one base, so this is likely a read error. Other DNA sequences from this sample encode an identical CDR3 as well. The rearrangement joins TRDV1 to TRDJ2; TRDD3 aligns across 8 bases. CDR1 is TSWWSYY, CDR2 QGS, per germline. CDR3 length: 20 amino acids. DNA for the CDR3: TGTGCCCTTGGGGAACGCCCCTGCCTGGGGATACCAATTTTGACAGCACAACTCTTCTTT. Protein product: CALGERPCLGIPILTAQLFF.

This clone has just a few counts. TCRdb assigns this DNA the protein of a much larger clone, which departs from its translation at residue 4; this likely reflects a read error, and the protein shown comes from translating the DNA. V gene TRDV2 combines with J gene TRDJ3; 8 bases match TRDD3. Germline CDR1 GEAIGNYY, CDR2 EKD. The CDR3 has 16 residues. The J segment lost 1 base and the V segment lost 5 bases, leaving 3 bases of the junction unmatched. The CDR3 is CACVWGTSWDTRQMFF. CDR3 coding DNA: TGTGCCTGTGTCTGGGGGACATCCTGGGACACCCGACAGATGTTTTTC.

In this sample, this clone turned up a few times. This likely reflects a read error, since a far larger clone is one base away. Different DNA sequences within this sample yield the same CDR3. The CDR3 coding sequence is TGTGCCTGTGACACCGTGGGGGATACTTTGACGGCACAACTCTTCTTT. It yields the protein CACDTVGDTLTAQLFF. The chain carries TRDV2 and TRDJ2, with 10 bases aligning to TRDD3. The germline V gene encodes CDR1 GEAIGNYY and CDR2 EKD. The length of the CDR3 is 16 residues.

Notes on this clone: TCRdb attributes to this sequence the protein of a much larger clone, which differs from the DNA translation at residue 15; a read error is likely, and the protein displayed is translated from the DNA. The rearrangement links TRDV2 to TRDJ3; 9 nucleotides line up with TRDD3. V shed 5 bases, J shed 2 bases, and the junction held 9 bases outside the gene matches. The CDR3 is 18 residues long. Germline-derived CDR1 and CDR2 are GEAIGNYY and EKD. The CDR3 bases are TGTGCCTGTGTACCCCTGGGGGATGGCACCTGGGACACCCGACAGATGTTTTTC. It translates to CACVPLGDGTWDTRQMFF.

A few counts support this clone. A read error may explain this, as a much larger clone is one base away. The chain joins TRDV2 to TRDJ3; the match to TRDD3 covers 10 bases. The CDR3 extends over 19 amino acids. Germline lookup yields CDR1 GEAIGNYY and CDR2 EKD. Unmatched junction bases numbered 9, after V lost 3 bases and J lost 2 bases. This chain's CDR3 is CACDVLGDLSPWDTRQMFF. CDR3 coding DNA: TGTGCCTGTGACGTACTGGGGGATTTGAGCCCCTGGGACACCCGACAGATGTTTTTC.

This clone was counted only a few times. It differs at one base from a far larger clone, so likely a read error. Other DNA sequences in this sample translate to the same CDR3. The chain links TRDV2 to TRDJ3; TRDD3 might be the D (6 bases). Germline assignment: CDR1 GEAIGNYY and CDR2 EKD. Trimming stripped 3 bases from V and 2 bases from J, with 19 bases between. The CDR3 loop spans 19 amino acids. The CDR3 sequence: CACDRLLGDTPWDTRQMFF. The CDR3 nucleotides are TGTGCCTGTGACCGCTTACTGGGTGATACGCCCTGGGACACCCGACAGATGTTTTTC.

Regarding this clone: TCRdb shows a much larger clone's protein in place of this DNA's translation, and the two differ at residue 7, likely through a read error; the protein shown is translated from the DNA. This chain links TRDV2 with TRDJ3; D is uncertain. The CDR3 spans 18 residues. Germline CDR1 GEAIGNYY, CDR2 EKD. V was pared by 0 bases and J by 0 bases, with 11 bases between. CDR3 DNA sequence: TGTGCCTGTGACACCGTGAGGGTCAGCTCCTGGGACACCCGACAGATGTTTTTC. This codes for CACDTVRVSSWDTRQMFF.

This clone appeared a few times. It may be a read error: a sequence one base away is much more abundant. This sample also contains other DNA sequences that code for the same CDR3. V usage is TRDV1 and J usage is TRDJ3; tentative D call: TRDD2 (6 bases). Germline assignment: CDR1 TSWWSYY and CDR2 QGS. The CDR3 sequence is 21 residues long. As DNA, the CDR3 is TGTGCTCTTGGGGAACTTCCTACTCCGGTCGCGAGCTCCTGGGACACCCGACAGATGTTCTTC. Its translation is CALGELPTPVASSWDTRQMFF.